This entry concerns a single T cell receptor (beta chain). Its specificity is unknown. This CDR3 is 16 amino acids long. The germline V gene encodes CDR1 SQVTM and CDR2 ANQGSEA. The ends were cut back, 7 bases at V and 9 bases at J, with 28 bases in the middle. These data belong to a study of T cells after yellow fever vaccination. Whole-study context: Low-cell-number fractions underwent preparation using SMART-Seq v4 Ultra Low Input. Study-level findings and limits: In FACS-sorted repertoires, abundant clonotypes from the bulk population could appear as contaminants. The secondary response peaked faster, at day 5 versus 15, but was weaker. CD4 and CD8 compartments shared a small share of clonotypes, likely from convergent recombination.

TCRdb redid the calling of the 5' RACE reads with MiXCR, one entry per CDR3 protein. The table has about 350,000 distinct CDR3 sequences, 11% seen once. Specimen: PBMCs, collected on the day of the first yellow fever vaccination. The chain uses TRBV29-1 and TRBJ2-1; D possibly matches TRBD1 or TRBD2 (6 bases each). The clonotype comes from a man aged 18 to 35 who received the YFV17D yellow fever vaccine. The CDR3 spells CSARGRQGPSGGEQFF. CDR3 sequence (DNA): TGCAGCGCCCGGGGGCGGCAGGGGCCATCCGGGGGTGAGCAGTTCTTC.